This T cell receptor beta chain was profiled in a study of Ad26.COV2.S vaccination and SARS-CoV-2 variants. For the study at large: Sample donor was a member of the COV1001 Ad26.COV2.S trial arm. Study findings and constraints: Recipients given vaccine exceeded placebo recipients in spike-specific TCR breadth. Breadth measured for non-spike TCRs was similar across vaccine and placebo recipients.

This clone is a singleton in its sample. The antigen is undetermined. Treatment described: around 19 received Ad26.COV2.S at low or high dose, single or two shots; about 5 received placebo; per-sample allocation not given. Material that was analyzed had been drawn on day 63 after the first vaccine or placebo injection. The CDR3 covers 15 residues. Trimming took off 0 bases at V and 1 base at J, with 9 bases between the two ends. Germline CDR1 and CDR2: LNHNV and YYDKDF (reference sequence). Measured with immunoSEQ multiplex PCR; TCRdb has only the in-frame clones, and not every one. The sample includes around 400,000 clones, approximately 91% seen only once; the top ten take around 2%.

The chain couples TRBV15 to TRBJ1-1; no reliable D call. The sample consisted of peripheral blood, taken in a trial of Ad26.COV2.S vaccine versus placebo. The clonotype was recovered from a person aged 18-65 years who received the Ad26.COV2.S COVID-19 vaccine or a placebo. CDR3 nucleotides: TGTGCCACCAGCAGAGATACCGCGAGGAACACTGAAGCTTTCTTT. Encoded protein: CATSRDTARNTEAFF.